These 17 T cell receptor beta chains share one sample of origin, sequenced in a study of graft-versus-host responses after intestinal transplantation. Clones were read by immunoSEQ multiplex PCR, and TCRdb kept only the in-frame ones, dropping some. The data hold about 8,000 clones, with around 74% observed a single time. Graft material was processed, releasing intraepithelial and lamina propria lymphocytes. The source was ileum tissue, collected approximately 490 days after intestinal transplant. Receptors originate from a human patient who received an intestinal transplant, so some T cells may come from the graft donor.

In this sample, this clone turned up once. CDR3 DNA sequence: TGTGCCAGCAGTGAACTAGCGGGAGGGTCCTACGAGCAGTACTTC. Translation gives CASSELAGGSYEQYF. The rearrangement joins TRBV6-1 to TRBJ2-7, with TRBD2 matching over 12 bases. J lost 1 base, V lost 2 bases, and 0 bases had no gene match. The length of the CDR3 is 15 residues. Germline V gene data show CDR1 as MNHNS and CDR2 as SASEGT.

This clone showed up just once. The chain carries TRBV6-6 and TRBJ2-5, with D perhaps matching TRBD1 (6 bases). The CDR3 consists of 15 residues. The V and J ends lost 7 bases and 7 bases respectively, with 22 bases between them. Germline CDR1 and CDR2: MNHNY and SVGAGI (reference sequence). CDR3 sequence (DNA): TGTGCCAGCATTAGAGACAGGCGTAATTTGGGGACCCAGTACTTC. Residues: CASIRDRRNLGTQYF.

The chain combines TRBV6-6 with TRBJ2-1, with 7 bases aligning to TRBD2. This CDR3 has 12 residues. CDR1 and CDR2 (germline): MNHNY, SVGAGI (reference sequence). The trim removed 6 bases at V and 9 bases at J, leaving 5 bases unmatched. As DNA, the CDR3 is TGTGCCAGCAGGGGGACTAAACCTGAGCAGTTCTTC. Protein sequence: CASRGTKPEQFF.

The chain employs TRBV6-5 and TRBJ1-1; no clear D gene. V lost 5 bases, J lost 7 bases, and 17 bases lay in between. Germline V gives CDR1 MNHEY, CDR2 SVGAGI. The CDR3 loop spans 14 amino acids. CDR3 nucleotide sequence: TGTGCCAGCAGTGCCACGGGTCAACGAATTGAAGCTTTCTTT. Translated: CASSATGQRIEAFF.

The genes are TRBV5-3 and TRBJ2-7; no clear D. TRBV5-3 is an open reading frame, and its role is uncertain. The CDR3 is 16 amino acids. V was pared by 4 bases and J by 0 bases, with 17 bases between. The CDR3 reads CARSGYAGQRSYEQYF. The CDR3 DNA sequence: TGTGCCAGAAGCGGGTATGCTGGGCAGCGCTCCTACGAGCAGTACTTC.

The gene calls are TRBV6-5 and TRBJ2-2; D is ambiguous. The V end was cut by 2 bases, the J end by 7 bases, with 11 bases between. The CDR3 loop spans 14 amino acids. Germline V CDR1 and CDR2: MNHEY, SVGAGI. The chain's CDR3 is CASSYLIVNGELFF. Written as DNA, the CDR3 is TGTGCCAGCAGTTACCTCATAGTTAACGGGGAGCTGTTTTTT.

CDR3: CASSPRAGEGPTTEAFF. The CDR3 region has the DNA TGTGCCAGCAGCCCTAGGGCGGGGGAAGGACCGACCACTGAAGCTTTCTTT. The chain is built from TRBV11-2 and TRBJ1-1, with a weak D call TRBD1 (5 bases). The CDR3 spans 17 residues. From germline, CDR1 is SGHAT and CDR2 FQNNGV. Trimming removed 5 bases at V and 4 bases at J, with 23 bases between.

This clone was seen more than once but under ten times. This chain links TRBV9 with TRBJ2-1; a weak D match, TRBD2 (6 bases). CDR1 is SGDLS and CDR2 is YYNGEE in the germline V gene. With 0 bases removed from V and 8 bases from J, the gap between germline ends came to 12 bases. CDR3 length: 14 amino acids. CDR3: CASSVEEASDEQFF. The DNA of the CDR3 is TGTGCCAGCAGCGTAGAAGAGGCTAGCGATGAGCAGTTCTTC.

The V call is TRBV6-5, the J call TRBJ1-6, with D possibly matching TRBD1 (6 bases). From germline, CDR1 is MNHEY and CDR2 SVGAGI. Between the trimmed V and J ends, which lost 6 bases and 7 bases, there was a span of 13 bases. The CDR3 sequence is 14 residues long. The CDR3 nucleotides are TGTGCCAGCAGCGGACAGTACTCCAATTCACCCCTCCACTTT. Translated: CASSGQYSNSPLHF.

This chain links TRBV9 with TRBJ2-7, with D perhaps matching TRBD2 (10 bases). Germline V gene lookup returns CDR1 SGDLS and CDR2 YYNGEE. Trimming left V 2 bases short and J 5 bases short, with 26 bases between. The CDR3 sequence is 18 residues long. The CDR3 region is CASSVRDRDLAGVHEQYF. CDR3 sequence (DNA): TGTGCCAGCAGCGTTCGGGACAGGGATCTAGCGGGAGTGCACGAGCAGTACTTC.

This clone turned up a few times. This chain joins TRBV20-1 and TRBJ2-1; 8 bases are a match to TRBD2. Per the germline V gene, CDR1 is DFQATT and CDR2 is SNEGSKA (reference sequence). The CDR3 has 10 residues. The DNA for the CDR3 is TGCAGGAGCGGGGGCAATGAGCAGTTCTTC. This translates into CRSGGNEQFF.

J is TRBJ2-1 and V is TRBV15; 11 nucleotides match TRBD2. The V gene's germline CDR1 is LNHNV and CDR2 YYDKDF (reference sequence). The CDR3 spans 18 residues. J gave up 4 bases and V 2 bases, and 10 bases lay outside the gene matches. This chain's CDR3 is CATSRIPRGTSGYNEQFF. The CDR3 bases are TGTGCCACCAGCAGAATCCCCCGTGGGACTAGCGGATACAATGAGCAGTTCTTC.

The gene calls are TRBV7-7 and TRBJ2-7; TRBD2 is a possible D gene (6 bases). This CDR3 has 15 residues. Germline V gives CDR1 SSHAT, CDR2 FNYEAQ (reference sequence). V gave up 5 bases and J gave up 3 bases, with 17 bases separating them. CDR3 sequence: CASSPRDSPFYEQYF. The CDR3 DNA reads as TGTGCCAGCAGCCCGCGGGACTCACCATTCTACGAGCAGTACTTC.

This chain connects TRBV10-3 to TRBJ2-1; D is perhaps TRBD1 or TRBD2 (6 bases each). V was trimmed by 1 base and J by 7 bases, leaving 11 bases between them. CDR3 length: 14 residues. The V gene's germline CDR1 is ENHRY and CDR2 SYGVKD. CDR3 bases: TGTGCCATCAGTGAGTATACAGGGAGGAATGAGCAGTTCTTC. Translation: CAISEYTGRNEQFF.

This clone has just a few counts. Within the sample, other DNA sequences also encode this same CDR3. The CDR3: CASSMGQRLASYEQYF. CDR3 sequence (DNA): TGTGCCAGTAGTATGGGACAGCGACTCGCATCCTACGAGCAGTACTTC. The chain uses TRBV19 and TRBJ2-7, with 7 bases fitting TRBD1. Per germline, CDR1 LNHDA and CDR2 SQIVND (reference sequence). The trim removed 3 bases at V and 1 base at J, leaving 9 bases unmatched. CDR3 length: 16 residues.

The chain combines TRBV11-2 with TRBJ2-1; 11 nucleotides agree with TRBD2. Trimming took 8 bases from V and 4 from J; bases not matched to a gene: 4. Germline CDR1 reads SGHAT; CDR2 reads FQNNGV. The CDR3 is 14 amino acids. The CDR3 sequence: CASGRTSGYNEQFF. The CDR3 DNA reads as TGTGCCAGCGGTCGGACTAGCGGGTACAATGAGCAGTTCTTC.

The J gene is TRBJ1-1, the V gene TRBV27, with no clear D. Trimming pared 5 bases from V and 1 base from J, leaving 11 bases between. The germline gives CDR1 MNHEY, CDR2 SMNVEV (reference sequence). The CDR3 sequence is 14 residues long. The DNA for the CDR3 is TGTGCCAGCAGTCTGTCTTGGGGGAACACTGAAGCTTTCTTT. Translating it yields CASSLSWGNTEAFF.